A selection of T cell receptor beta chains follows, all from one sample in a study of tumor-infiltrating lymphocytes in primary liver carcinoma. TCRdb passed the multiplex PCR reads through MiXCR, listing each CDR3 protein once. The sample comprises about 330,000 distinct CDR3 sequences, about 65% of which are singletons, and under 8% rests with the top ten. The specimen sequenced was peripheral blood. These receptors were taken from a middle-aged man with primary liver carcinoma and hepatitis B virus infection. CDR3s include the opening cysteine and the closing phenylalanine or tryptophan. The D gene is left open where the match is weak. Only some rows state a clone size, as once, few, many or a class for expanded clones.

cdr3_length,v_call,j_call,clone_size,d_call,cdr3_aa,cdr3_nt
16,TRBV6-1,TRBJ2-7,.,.,CASSATGAGFGYEQYF,TGTGCCAGCAGTGCAACCGGGGCAGGGTTTGGATACGAGCAGTACTTC
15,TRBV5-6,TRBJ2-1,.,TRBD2,CASSYSGTSGYEQFF,TGTGCCAGCAGCTATTCCGGGACTAGCGGCTATGAGCAGTTCTTC
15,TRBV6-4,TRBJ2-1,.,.,CASSDGSDDHNEQFF,TGCGCCAGCAGTGACGGTTCCGACGATCACAATGAGCAGTTCTTC
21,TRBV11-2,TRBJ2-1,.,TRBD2,CACSLAYEGWLAGGIYNEQFF,TGTGCCTGCAGCTTAGCTTACGAGGGCTGGCTAGCGGGAGGGATCTACAATGAGCAGTTCTTC
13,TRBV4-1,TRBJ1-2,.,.,CACSPDMDYGYTF,TGCGCCTGCAGTCCGGACATGGACTATGGCTACACCTTC
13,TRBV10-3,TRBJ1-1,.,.,CAISENWDTEAFF,TGTGCCATCAGTGAGAATTGGGACACTGAAGCTTTCTTT
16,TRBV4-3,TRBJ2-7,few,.,CASSQEKARGPHEQYF,TGCGCCAGCAGCCAAGAAAAAGCCAGAGGACCCCACGAGCAGTACTTC
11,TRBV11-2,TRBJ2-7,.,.,CVSSLRLEQCF,TGTGTCAGCAGCTTGAGACTAGAGCAGTGCTTC
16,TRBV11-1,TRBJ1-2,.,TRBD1,CANSAPGQGGSYGYTF,TGTGCCAACAGCGCCCCGGGACAGGGGGGCTCCTATGGCTACACCTTC
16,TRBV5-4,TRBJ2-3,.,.,CASSFRRSRFTDTQYF,TGTGCCAGCAGCTTTCGGCGGAGCCGATTCACAGATACGCAGTATTTT
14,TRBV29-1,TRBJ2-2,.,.,CSVGGGQITGELFF,TGCAGCGTGGGGGGAGGACAGATCACCGGGGAGCTGTTTTTT
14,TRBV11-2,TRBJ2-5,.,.,CTSSPSGYLGTQYF,TGTACCAGCAGCCCAAGTGGCTATCTGGGGACCCAGTACTTC
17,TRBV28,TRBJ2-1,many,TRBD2,CASSPGTSGRAYNEQFF,TGTGCCAGCAGCCCCGGGACTAGCGGGAGGGCCTACAATGAGCAGTTCTTC
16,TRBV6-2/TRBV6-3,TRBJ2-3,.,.,CASSYRRGGDTDAQYF,TGTGCCAGCAGTTACCGCCGGGGCGGGGACACAGATGCGCAGTATTTT
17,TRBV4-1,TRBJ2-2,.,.,CASSQDQQGALNGELFF,TGCGCCAGCAGCCAAGATCAACAGGGAGCCCTAAACGGGGAGCTGTTTTTT
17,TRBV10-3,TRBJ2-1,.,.,CATSEKEGGSSYNEQFF,TGTGCCACCAGTGAAAAGGAGGGAGGAAGCTCCTACAATGAGCAGTTCTTC
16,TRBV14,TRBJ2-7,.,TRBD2,CVSSQVSLAGVGEQYF,TGTGTCAGCAGCCAAGTGTCACTAGCGGGAGTTGGCGAGCAATACTTC
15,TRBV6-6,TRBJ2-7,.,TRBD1,CASSYLGQRAYEQYF,TGTGCCAGCAGTTACTTGGGACAGAGGGCCTACGAGCAGTACTTC
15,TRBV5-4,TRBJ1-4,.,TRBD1,CASSWDRGQNEKLFF,TGTGCCAGCAGCTGGGACAGGGGACAAAATGAAAAACTGTTTTTT
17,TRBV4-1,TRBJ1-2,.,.,CASSLGHAGDSNYGYTF,TGCGCAAGCAGCCTAGGGCACGCAGGTGACAGTAACTATGGCTACACCTTC
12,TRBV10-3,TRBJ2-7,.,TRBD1,CAIRHRGYEQYF,TGTGCCATCAGACACAGGGGCTACGAGCAGTACTTC
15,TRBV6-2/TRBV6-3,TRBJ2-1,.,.,CASSYSIRPPYEQFF,TGTGCCAGCAGTTACTCGATTAGGCCGCCCTACGAGCAGTTCTTC
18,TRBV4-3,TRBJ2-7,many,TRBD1,CASSQDPPPGQGLYEQYF,TGCGCCAGCAGCCAAGATCCGCCACCGGGACAGGGCCTCTACGAGCAGTACTTC
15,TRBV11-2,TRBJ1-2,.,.,CASSPGWVGVYGYTF,TGTGCCAGCAGCCCGGGATGGGTGGGAGTCTATGGCTACACCTTC
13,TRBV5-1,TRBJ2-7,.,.,CASNLLGSYEQNF,TGCGCCAGCAACTTGCTGGGTAGCTACGAGCAGAACTTC
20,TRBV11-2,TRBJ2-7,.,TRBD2,CASSSRTSKRMRAGSYEQYF,TGCGCCAGCAGCTCCAGGACTAGCAAGAGGATGCGAGCGGGATCCTACGAGCAGTACTTC
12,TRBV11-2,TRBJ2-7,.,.,CATGRPSYEHYF,TGTGCCACCGGACGTCCCTCCTACGAGCACTACTTC
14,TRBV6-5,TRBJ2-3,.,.,CASSQTARVDTQYF,TGTGCCAGCAGTCAGACTGCCCGTGTGGATACGCAGTATTTT
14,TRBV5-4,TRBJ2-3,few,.,CASSSTGVKDTQYF,TGTGCCAGCAGCTCCACCGGGGTCAAAGATACGCAGTATTTT
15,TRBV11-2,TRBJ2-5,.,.,CASSLGGTGLETQYF,TGTGCCAGCAGCTTAGGGGGTACAGGGTTAGAGACCCAGTACTTC
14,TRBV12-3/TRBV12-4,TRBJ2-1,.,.,CASSFGVGGNEQFF,TGTGCCAGCAGTTTTGGAGTCGGCGGCAATGAGCAGTTCTTC
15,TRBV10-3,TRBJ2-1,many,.,CAISEVQGGINEQFF,TGTGCCATCAGTGAGGTGCAGGGAGGTATCAATGAGCAGTTCTTC
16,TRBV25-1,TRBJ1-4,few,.,CASSEFLVATNEKLLF,TGTGCCAGCAGTGAATTTCTTGTTGCAACTAATGAAAAACTGCTTTTT